The 25 T cell receptor delta chains below come from one sample, sequenced in a study of γδ T cells in repeated Plasmodium falciparum infection. Flow sorting of PBMC yielded separate Vgamma9/Vdelta2+ and Vdelta2-negative gammadelta T cell populations for bulk repertoire analysis. TCRdb re-called the multiplex PCR reads via CATT. The data show about 93,000 delta-chain clones, less than 1% seen once. Material for sequencing was gamma-delta T cells from blood. The receptors stem from a pool of human donors (malaria-infected and uninfected, not separated).

This clone was recorded many times. The same CDR3 arises from other DNA sequences in this sample as well. The V and J genes are TRDV2 and TRDJ1; a possible D gene is TRDD3 (6 bases). The CDR3 spans 14 residues. Germline CDR1 and CDR2: GEAIGNYY and EKD. V was pared by 0 bases and J by 4 bases, with 11 bases between. In DNA form, the CDR3 reads TGTGCCTGTGACACCGTGACTGGGAGCGATAAACTCATCTTT. This encodes CACDTVTGSDKLIF.

Many counts were recorded for this clone. V usage is TRDV2 and J usage is TRDJ3; 10 positions match TRDD3. The J gene comes from matching the DNA to germline here; TCRdb lacks it. The V and J ends lost 0 bases and 0 bases, in that order; junction bases with no gene match: 16. The germline CDR1 and CDR2 sequences are GEAIGNYY and EKD. This CDR3 is 23 amino acids long. Here the CDR3 reads CACDTAGENWGISSSWDTRQMFF. CDR3 nucleotides: TGTGCCTGTGACACCGCCGGGGAGAACTGGGGGATCTCAAGCTCCTGGGACACCCGACAGATGTTTTTC.

Notes on this clone: TCRdb has a much larger clone's protein, which differs at residue 15 from the translation of this DNA, likely because of a read error; what is shown is the protein translated from the DNA. Here the V gene is TRDV2, but the J gene went uncalled; TRDD3, the D gene given by the table, was not confirmed from the DNA. CDR1 is GEAIGNYY and CDR2 is EKD in the germline V gene. The CDR3 spans 17 residues. The CDR3 sequence: CACDNRNLGDTADKPIF. The CDR3 DNA sequence: TGTGCCTGTGACAACCGGAATCTGGGGGATACGGCTGATAAACCCATCTTT.

With respect to this clone: For this DNA, TCRdb reports the protein of a much larger clone, which diverges at residue 13, most likely from a read error; the protein presented here is translated directly from the DNA. J gene calling gave no result, while the V gene is TRDV2; TRDD3, the table's D call, lacks a check against the DNA. This CDR3 is built from 15 residues. In germline, CDR1 is GEAIGNYY, CDR2 EKD. This chain's CDR3 is CACDILGMGTDKHIF. DNA for the CDR3: TGTGCCTGTGACATTCTTGGGATGGGCACCGATAAACACATCTTT.

Remarks on this clone: The protein given by TCRdb reflects a much larger clone and differs at residue 8 from this DNA's translation, likely from a read error; the protein shown is the DNA's translation. The V and J genes are TRDV2 and TRDJ1; 7 bases match TRDD3. The J gene, absent from TCRdb, was called here by matching the DNA to germline. Trimming removed 3 bases from V and 0 bases from J; junction bases left unmatched: 15. The CDR3 covers 18 residues. Germline CDR1 reads GEAIGNYY; CDR2 reads EKD. CDR3 in DNA: TGTGCCTGTGACTTACTGGGGTGTCCTTTGGAGTACACCGATAAACTCATCTTT. This translates into CACDLLGCPLEYTDKLIF.

Worth noting for this clone: The protein that TCRdb holds for this DNA derives from a much larger clone and differs from the translated DNA at residue 4, which likely indicates a read error; the protein shown here is translated from the DNA. The rearrangement joins TRDV3 to TRDJ1; D tentatively fits TRDD2 or TRDD3 (8 bases each). The J gene was not available in TCRdb and was assigned here by matching the DNA to germline segments. Germline CDR1 and CDR2: TVYSNPD and GDNSRS (reference sequence). This CDR3 contains 26 residues. Between the trimmed V and J ends, which lost 2 bases and 0 bases, there was a span of 49 bases. As DNA, the CDR3 is TGTGCCTTTGAGGGGAAACCCACCTTCCTAGCTGGGGGAAGTTATTCAGACCCTCCGTACACCGATAAACTCATCTTT. Its translation: CAFEGKPTFLAGGSYSDPPYTDKLIF.

Worth noting for this clone: TCRdb assigns this DNA the protein of a much larger clone, which departs from its translation at residue 7; this likely reflects a read error, and the protein shown comes from translating the DNA. The chain is built from TRDV1 and TRDJ1; 8 bases line up with TRDD3. Since TCRdb gives no J gene, matching the DNA to germline was used here to assign it. V trimming: 4 bases; J trimming: 0 bases; junction bases outside the gene matches: 22. The germline gives CDR1 TSWWSYY, CDR2 QGS. CDR3 length: 21 residues. The CDR3 DNA sequence: TGTGCTCTTGGGGCGTACCCCCCGTCCTACGACCTCTGGGGGAACACCGATAAACTCATCTTT. It codes for CALGAYPPSYDLWGNTDKLIF.

Regarding this clone: Only one base separates this from a far larger clonotype, so it likely reflects a read error. Other DNA sequences of this sample code for an identical CDR3. The chain uses TRDV1 and TRDJ1; D is possibly TRDD3 (5 bases). Germline CDR1 TSWWSYY, CDR2 QGS. This CDR3 has 19 amino acids. The V end lost 5 bases, the J end lost 0 bases, and 25 bases lay between the germline ends. The CDR3 spells CALGTTKRGYANHTDKLIF. In DNA, the CDR3 is TGTGCTCTTGGGACTACCAAGCGGGGGTACGCCAATCACACCGATAAACTCATCTTT.

This clone was found a few times. This likely came from a read error, as a far larger clone is one base away. The same CDR3 is also encoded by other DNA sequences in this sample. The rearrangement joins TRDV1 to TRDJ1; 12 bases agree with TRDD3. The length of the CDR3 is 21 residues. The V and J ends lost 0 bases and 0 bases, in that order; junction bases with no gene match: 14. Germline V lookup: CDR1 TSWWSYY, CDR2 QGS. As DNA, the CDR3 is TGTGCTCTTGGGGAACTGAACCTACTGGGGGATACCTTATCTTACACCGATAAACTCATCTTT. It specifies CALGELNLLGDTLSYTDKLIF.

As to this clone: TCRdb's protein, taken from a much larger clone, differs from this DNA's translation at residue 3, likely owing to a read error; the protein displayed comes from the DNA. The rearrangement links TRDV1 to TRDJ1, with 8 nucleotides matching TRDD3. Assignment of the J gene here rests on matching the DNA to germline, because TCRdb gives none. This CDR3 region has 18 residues. CDR1 and CDR2 from the germline V gene are TSWWSYY and QGS. CDR3 nucleotides: TGTGCTCCTGGGGAGTGGATCCGTACTGGGGGGTACACCGATAAACTCATCTTT. This gives the protein CAPGEWIRTGGYTDKLIF.

In its sample, this clone was seen many times. A read error likely explains this, since a far larger clone differs by one base. The sample has other DNA sequences that encode this CDR3 too. The J gene was not called, though the V gene is TRDV2; TRDD3, the table's D call, lacks a check against the DNA. The CDR3 sequence is 16 residues long. The germline V gene encodes CDR1 GEAIGNYY and CDR2 EKD. CDR3 sequence (DNA): TGTGCCTGTGACTCACTGGGGGATTCAGCCACCGATAAGCTCATCTTT. This translates into CACDSLGDSATDKLIF.

Turning to this clone: TCRdb records a much larger clone's protein for this DNA, with a difference at residue 14 that likely arises from a read error; the protein given is the translation of the DNA. The V gene is listed as TRAV38-2/DV8; no J gene was called. The length of the CDR3 is 16 residues. Germline V CDR1 and CDR2: TSESDYY, QEAYKQQN. In nucleotides, the CDR3 is TGTGCTTATACCCCAGAAGGCCCGGAGTACACCGATAAACCCATCTTT. This sequence encodes CAYTPEGPEYTDKPIF.

This clone was picked up a small number of times. The protein in TCRdb stems from a much larger clone and differs at residue 12 from this DNA's translation, likely a read error; here the protein is translated from the DNA. The chain has TRDV1 and TRDJ1; TRDD3 aligns across 11 bases. From germline, CDR1 is TSWWSYY and CDR2 QGS. The V gene end was trimmed by 1 base and the J gene end by 8 bases; junction bases not matched to a gene: 27. The CDR3 has 22 amino acids. The CDR3 loop reads CALGERGTGGYRSNGCPMKLIF. The DNA for the CDR3 is TGTGCTCTTGGGGAACGTGGTACTGGGGGATATAGGTCGAATGGTTGTCCGATGAAACTCATCTTT.

Concerning this clone: A read error likely explains why the TCRdb protein, taken from a much larger clone, differs from this DNA's translation at residue 6; the protein shown is translated from the DNA. The chain recombines TRDV2 with TRDJ1, with 12 bases aligning to TRDD3. V lost 3 bases to trimming and J lost 2 bases; unmatched junction nucleotides: 12. CDR1 GEAIGNYY and CDR2 EKD come from the germline V gene. The CDR3 is 18 amino acids. CDR3 nucleotides: TGTGCCTGTGACCCGATGCTGGGGGATACGCATCAAACCGATAAACTCATCTTT. Protein sequence: CACDPMLGDTHQTDKLIF.

Note on this clone: TCRdb lists the protein of a much larger clone for this DNA, which differs at residue 3, so this is likely a read error; the protein given here is translated from the DNA itself. V is TRDV2 and J is TRDJ1; D possibly corresponds to TRDD3 (6 bases). In germline, CDR1 is GEAIGNYY, CDR2 EKD. This CDR3 contains 16 residues. As DNA, the CDR3 is TGTGCCTATGACACCGGAATAAGGGGGAACTCCGATAAACTCATCTTT. The encoded protein is CAYDTGIRGNSDKLIF.

As regards this clone: TCRdb records a much larger clone's protein for this DNA, with a difference at residue 4 that likely arises from a read error; the protein given is the translation of the DNA. CDR3 DNA: TGTGCTCTTAGGGACTCTTCCTACGGGAATGGGGTCATATGTGTCACCGATAAACTCATCTTT. This encodes CALRDSSYGNGVICVTDKLIF. V gene TRDV1 combines with J gene TRDJ1; TRDD2 matches 8 bases. Looked up from germline, CDR1 is TSWWSYY and CDR2 is QGS. The CDR3 has 21 amino acids.

As regards this clone: TCRdb's protein for this DNA is that of a much larger clone and differs from the translation at residue 8, likely a read error; the protein shown is the DNA translation. The chain employs TRDV2 and TRDJ1, with 9 nucleotides matching TRDD3. TCRdb offers no J gene call, so here the DNA was matched to germline to obtain one. The length of the CDR3 is 18 residues. V shed 5 bases and J 0 bases; nucleotides not matched to a gene: 15. The germline gives CDR1 GEAIGNYY, CDR2 EKD. CDR3 bases: TGTGCCTGTGTATCCCTTCCGACTACTGGGGGAGACACCGATAAACTCATCTTT. Translation gives CACVSLPTTGGDTDKLIF.

A word on this clone: The protein that TCRdb holds for this DNA derives from a much larger clone and differs from the translated DNA at residue 13, which likely indicates a read error; the protein shown here is translated from the DNA. CDR3 sequence (DNA): TGTGCTCTTGGGTTACTCTCCGCCGCGCCGTCGTTCAGACTCATCTTT. It codes for CALGLLSAAPSFRLIF. V and J are TRDV1 and TRDJ1; D unclear. V lost 5 bases to trimming and J lost 10 bases, with 26 bases between them. The germline V gene encodes CDR1 TSWWSYY and CDR2 QGS. CDR3 length: 16 residues.

This clone was detected only a few times. This DNA translates differently at residue 5 from the TCRdb protein, which is that of a much larger clone; a read error is likely, and the protein shown is the DNA's own translation. The rearrangement links TRDV2 to TRDJ1; TRDD3 agrees at 9 bases. No J segment appears in TCRdb, so it was assigned here by matching the sequence to germline. J lost 0 bases, V lost 3 bases, and 7 bases had no gene match. This CDR3 spans 16 amino acids. Germline-derived CDR1 and CDR2 are GEAIGNYY and EKD. CDR3 sequence (DNA): TGTGCCTGTGACTCTGGGGGATGGCTGTACACCGATAAACTCATCTTT. This encodes CACDSGGWLYTDKLIF.

On this clone: The TCRdb record carries a much larger clone's protein, which differs from this DNA's translation at residue 12; a read error is the likely cause, and the protein listed here is the DNA translation. The chain has TRDV2 and TRDJ1, with 11 bases fitting TRDD3. The CDR3 contains 18 residues. Germline CDR1 reads GEAIGNYY; CDR2 reads EKD. After removal of 1 base from V and 5 bases from J, the junction contained 14 bases not matched to a gene. The CDR3 spells CACDTVFGGYAQSDKLIF. The DNA of the CDR3 is TGTGCCTGTGACACGGTATTTGGGGGATACGCTCAGAGTGATAAACTCATCTTT.

About this clone: The protein recorded in TCRdb matches a much larger clone and deviates from this DNA's translation at residue 7, suggesting a read error; the protein here is obtained by translating the DNA. The V call is TRDV2, the J call TRDJ1; no reliable D call. Here the J gene came from matching the DNA to germline, since TCRdb omits it. Germline-derived CDR1 and CDR2 are GEAIGNYY and EKD. The CDR3 sequence is 16 residues long. Trimming removed 1 base from V and 3 bases from J, with 17 bases in between. The CDR3 loop reads CACDTWEMEVADKLIF. DNA for the CDR3: TGTGCCTGTGACACATGGGAGATGGAGGTGGCCGATAAACTCATCTTT.

This clone was recorded a few times. A read error likely explains why the TCRdb protein, taken from a much larger clone, differs from this DNA's translation at residue 16; the protein shown is translated from the DNA. This chain joins TRDV1 and TRDJ1, with TRDD3 identical over 10 bases. TCRdb records no J gene; here it was assigned by comparing the DNA to germline. This CDR3 is built from 21 residues. Germline V gene lookup returns CDR1 TSWWSYY and CDR2 QGS. J gave up 3 bases and V 2 bases, and 21 bases lay outside the gene matches. The CDR3 region has the DNA TGTGCTCTTGGGGAATTTCGATTCTGGCCTACTGGGGGATCCTACGCCGATAAACTCATCTTT. Residues: CALGEFRFWPTGGSYADKLIF.

There are many counts of this clone. TCRdb has a much larger clone's protein, which differs at residue 9 from the translation of this DNA, likely because of a read error; what is shown is the protein translated from the DNA. The chain recombines TRDV2 with TRDJ1; 9 bases align to TRDD3. There are 15 residues in the CDR3. CDR1 is GEAIGNYY and CDR2 is EKD in the germline V gene. V dropped 5 bases and J dropped 2; count of bases not matched to a gene: 8. The CDR3 sequence is CACASLLGETDKLIF. The DNA of the CDR3 is TGTGCCTGTGCTTCCTTACTGGGGGAGACCGATAAACTCATCTTT.

On this clone: Since a far larger clone is one base different, this is likely a read error. Other DNA sequences from this sample encode an identical CDR3 as well. The chain links TRDV1 to TRDJ1; TRDD3 matches at 7 bases. The J gene comes from matching the DNA to germline here; TCRdb lacks it. This CDR3 is 18 amino acids long. Germline-derived CDR1 and CDR2 are TSWWSYY and QGS. The DNA of the CDR3 is TGTGCTCTCGGGGAACTAACGGGTTCAGGATACGGAGCCGATAAACTCATCTTT. This gives the protein CALGELTGSGYGADKLIF.

This clone was detected a few times. TCRdb assigns this DNA the protein of a much larger clone, which departs from its translation at residue 15; this likely reflects a read error, and the protein shown comes from translating the DNA. The V and J genes are TRDV1 and TRDJ1; 10 positions match TRDD3. TCRdb leaves out the J gene; it was filled in here by matching the DNA to germline. Germline V gives CDR1 TSWWSYY, CDR2 QGS. CDR3 length equals 18 residues. The CDR3 sequence is CALGELILITGGSDRLIF. DNA of the CDR3: TGTGCTCTTGGGGAACTAATCCTAATTACTGGGGGATCCGATAGACTCATCTTT.